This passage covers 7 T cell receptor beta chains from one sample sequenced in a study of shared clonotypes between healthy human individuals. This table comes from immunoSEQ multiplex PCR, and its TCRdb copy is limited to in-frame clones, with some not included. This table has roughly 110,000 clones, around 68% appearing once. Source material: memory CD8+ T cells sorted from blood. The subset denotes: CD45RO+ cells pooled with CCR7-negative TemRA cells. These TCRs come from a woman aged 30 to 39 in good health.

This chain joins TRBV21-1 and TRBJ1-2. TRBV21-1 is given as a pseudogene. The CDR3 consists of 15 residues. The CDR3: CASSKAPCVKDGYTF. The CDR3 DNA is TGTGCCAGCAGCAAAGCACCCTGCGTGAAAGACGGCTACACCTTC.

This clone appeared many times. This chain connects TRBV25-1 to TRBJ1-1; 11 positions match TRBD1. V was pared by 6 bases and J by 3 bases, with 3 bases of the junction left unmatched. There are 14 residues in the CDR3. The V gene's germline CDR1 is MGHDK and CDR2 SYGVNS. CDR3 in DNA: TGTGCCAGCAGCGGGACAGGGGGGGACACTGAAGCTTTCTTT. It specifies CASSGTGGDTEAFF. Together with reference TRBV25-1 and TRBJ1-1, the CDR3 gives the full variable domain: EADIYQTPRYLVIGTGKKITLECSQTMGHDKMYWYQQDPGMELHLIHYSYGVNSTEKGDLSSESTVSRIRTEHFPLTLESARPSHTSQYLCASSGTGGDTEAFFGQGTRLTVV.

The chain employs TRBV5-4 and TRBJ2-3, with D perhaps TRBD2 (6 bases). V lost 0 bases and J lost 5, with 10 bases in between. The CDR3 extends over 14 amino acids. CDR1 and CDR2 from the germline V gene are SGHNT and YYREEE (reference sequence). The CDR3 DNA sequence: TGTGCCAGCAGCTTGGTGATAGCGGAAGATACGCAGTATTTT. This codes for CASSLVIAEDTQYF. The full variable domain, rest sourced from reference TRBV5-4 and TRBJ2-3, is ETGVTQSPTHLIKTRGQQVTLRCSSQSGHNTVSWYQQALGQGPQFIFQYYREEENGRGNFPPRFSGLQFPNYSSELNVNALELDDSALYLCASSLVIAEDTQYFGPGTRLTVL.

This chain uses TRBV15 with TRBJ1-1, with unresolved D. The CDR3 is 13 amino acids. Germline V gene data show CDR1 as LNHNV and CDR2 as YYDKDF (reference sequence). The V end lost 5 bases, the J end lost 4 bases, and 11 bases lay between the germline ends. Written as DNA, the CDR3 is TGTGCCACCAGCCCCGAATCAGGCACTGAAGCTTTCTTT. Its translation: CATSPESGTEAFF.

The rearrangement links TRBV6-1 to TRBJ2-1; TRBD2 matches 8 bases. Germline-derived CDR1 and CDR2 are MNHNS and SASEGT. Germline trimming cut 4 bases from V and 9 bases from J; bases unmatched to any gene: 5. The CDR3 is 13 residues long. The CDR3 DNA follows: TGTGCCAGCAGTGCGACTAGCGAAGCTGAGCAGTTCTTC. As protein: CASSATSEAEQFF.

CDR3 nucleotides: TGTGCCATCAGTGAGACGGATGAGCAGTTCTTC. The encoded protein is CAISETDEQFF. The genes are TRBV10-3 and TRBJ2-1; unclear D gene. This CDR3 contains 11 residues. Per germline, CDR1 ENHRY and CDR2 SYGVKD. Deletions cut 2 bases from V and 8 bases from J, with 4 bases between.

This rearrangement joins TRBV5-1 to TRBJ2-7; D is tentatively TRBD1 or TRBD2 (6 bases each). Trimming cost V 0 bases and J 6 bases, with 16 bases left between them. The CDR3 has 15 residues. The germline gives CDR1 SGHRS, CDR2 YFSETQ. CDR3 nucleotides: TGCGCCAGCAGCTTGGTAGGGGCCAGGGGAGGCGAGCAGTACTTC. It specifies CASSLVGARGGEQYF.